This T cell receptor (beta chain) is from a study of T and B cells in COVID-19 patients. Across the whole study: Critical illness requiring mechanical ventilation or extracorporeal membrane oxygenation affected 12 of 20 active-infection patients. About 90% of the roughly 20 active-infection patients had comorbidities associated with unfavorable COVID-19 outcome. Whole-study results and caveats: At recovery TRB diversity and richness exceeded healthy donors, after highly clonal active COVID-19 repertoires. Blood from mildly ill patients while symptomatic, and early samples from severe cases, were scarce.

From blood, about 250-550 ng of genomic DNA served as TRB template. TRB rearrangements were amplified by multiplex PCR with BIOMED2 TRB-A/B primers. TCRdb re-called the multiplex PCR reads with MiXCR, one entry per CDR3 protein. The sample consists of roughly 8,100 distinct CDR3 sequences, 25% to 30% of them appearing once. This CDR3 has 15 residues. Concerning this clonotype itself: No antigen is known for it. The junction does not match germline at one end; this may be a read error.

The TCR was taken from a human donor with active COVID-19. The sample consisted of blood. The chain carries TRBV12-3 or TRBV12-4 and TRBJ1-1, with TRBD1 as a possible D gene (5 bases). The CDR3 protein is CASRLGDPGGTEAFF. In nucleotides, the CDR3 is TGTGCCAGCAGATTAGGGGACCCGGGAGGGACTGAAGCTTTCTTT.